These 10 T cell receptor beta chains were sequenced from one sample in a study of blood T cell repertoires in COVID-19. The table came from immunoSEQ multiplex PCR; TCRdb's copy has only in-frame clones and leaves some out. Of 150,000 to 200,000 clones listed, approximately 85% are singletons. Input material: peripheral blood. These receptors were taken from a man aged 55-75 years with active or convalescent COVID-19.

About this clone: Distinct nucleotide sequences in the sample also encode this CDR3. The V gene is TRBV5-1, the J gene TRBJ1-2; 7 nucleotides align to TRBD1. V trimming: 0 bases; J trimming: 0 bases; junction bases outside the gene matches: 2. Germline values: CDR1 SGHRS, CDR2 YFSETQ. The CDR3 runs to 15 residues. The CDR3 reads CASSLGDSANYGYTF. The DNA of the CDR3 is TGCGCCAGCAGCTTGGGGGACAGCGCTAACTATGGCTACACCTTC.

J is TRBJ2-1 and V is TRBV6-5; D may be TRBD2 (6 bases). V was trimmed by 4 bases and J by 6 bases, leaving 19 bases between them. The CDR3 has 16 residues. CDR1 is MNHEY, CDR2 SVGAGI, per germline. The CDR3 region is CASSSQGAGFLNEQFF. CDR3 sequence (DNA): TGTGCCAGCAGTTCCCAGGGAGCGGGTTTTCTCAATGAGCAGTTCTTC.

This clone was observed once. This rearrangement joins TRBV20-1 to TRBJ1-2; D unresolved. The CDR3 loop spans 11 amino acids. V lost 2 bases and J 6 bases, leaving 7 bases between the germline ends. Looked up from germline, CDR1 is DFQATT and CDR2 is SNEGSKA (reference sequence). The CDR3: CSARLTHGYTF. The DNA for the CDR3 is TGCAGTGCTAGATTGACTCATGGCTACACCTTC.

The chain uses TRBV19 and TRBJ2-5; weak D call: TRBD2 (6 bases). V was pared by 10 bases and J by 5 bases, with 20 bases between. The CDR3 runs 14 residues. Per germline, CDR1 LNHDA and CDR2 SQIVND (reference sequence). CDR3 in DNA: TGTGCCACCGCGCGGGGCCTAGTAGGGGAGACCCAGTACTTC. It specifies CATARGLVGETQYF.

The V and J genes are TRBV3-1 (or the pseudogene TRBV3-2) and TRBJ2-5, with 10 bases matching TRBD2. The CDR3 has 16 amino acids. Germline assignment: CDR1 LGHDT and CDR2 YNNKEL (reference sequence). V lost 4 bases and J lost 1; bases outside the gene matches: 6. In DNA, the CDR3 is TGTGCCAGCAGCCTGGGACTAGCGAGACTCCAAGAGACCCAGTACTTC. Protein product: CASSLGLARLQETQYF.

The genes are TRBV15 and TRBJ2-7; D might be TRBD2 (6 bases). V was shortened by 0 bases and J by 6 bases, with 18 bases between the two germline ends. CDR1 is LNHNV and CDR2 is YYDKDF in the germline V gene (reference sequence). This CDR3 region has 16 residues. The CDR3, as DNA: TGTGCCACCAGCAGAGACCCCGGGAGACCCACCGCCGAGCAGTACTTC. The encoded protein is CATSRDPGRPTAEQYF.

The J gene is TRBJ1-4, the V gene TRBV5-8; 7 bases agree with TRBD1. Germline values: CDR1 SGHTS, CDR2 YDEGEE. J gave up 5 bases and V 0 bases, and 1 base lay outside the gene matches. The length of the CDR3 is 14 residues. Written as DNA, the CDR3 is TGTGCCAGCAGCTTGGGACAGGGAAATGAAAAACTGTTTTTT. It specifies CASSLGQGNEKLFF.

V gene TRBV3-1 (or the pseudogene TRBV3-2) combines with J gene TRBJ1-2; 10 bases are shared with TRBD1. The CDR3 has 17 amino acids. Germline assignment: CDR1 LGHDT and CDR2 YNNKEL (reference sequence). V trimming: 1 base; J trimming: 3 bases; junction bases outside the gene matches: 8. DNA for the CDR3: TGTGCCAGCAGCCAAGGACAGGGGGCGCCGAATTACTATGGCTACACCTTC. It yields the protein CASSQGQGAPNYYGYTF.

The chain uses TRBV18 and TRBJ2-7, with D possibly being TRBD2 (5 bases). V was clipped by 3 bases and J by 2 bases, with 14 bases between them. This CDR3 spans 15 amino acids. CDR1 and CDR2 from the germline V gene are KGHSH and LQKENI. The CDR3 nucleotides are TGTGCCAGCTCACCGGTGCCCTCGGGGACCTACGAGCAGTACTTC. It encodes CASSPVPSGTYEQYF.

The CDR3 nucleotides are TGTGCCAGCAGGGGGACAAGGAGCTCCTACGAGCAGTACTTC. As protein: CASRGTRSSYEQYF. The chain employs TRBV5-6 and TRBJ2-7; weak D call: TRBD1 (6 bases). The V end was cut by 5 bases, the J end by 0 bases, with 12 bases between. The CDR3 sequence is 14 residues long. Germline assignment: CDR1 SGHDT and CDR2 YYEEEE. The full variable domain, with the rest looked up from reference TRBV5-6 and TRBJ2-7, is DAGVTQSPTHLIKTRGQQVTLRCSPKSGHDTVSWYQQALGQGPQFIFQYYEEEERQRGNFPDRFSGHQFPNYSSELNVNALLLGDSALYLCASRGTRSSYEQYFGPGTRLTVT.